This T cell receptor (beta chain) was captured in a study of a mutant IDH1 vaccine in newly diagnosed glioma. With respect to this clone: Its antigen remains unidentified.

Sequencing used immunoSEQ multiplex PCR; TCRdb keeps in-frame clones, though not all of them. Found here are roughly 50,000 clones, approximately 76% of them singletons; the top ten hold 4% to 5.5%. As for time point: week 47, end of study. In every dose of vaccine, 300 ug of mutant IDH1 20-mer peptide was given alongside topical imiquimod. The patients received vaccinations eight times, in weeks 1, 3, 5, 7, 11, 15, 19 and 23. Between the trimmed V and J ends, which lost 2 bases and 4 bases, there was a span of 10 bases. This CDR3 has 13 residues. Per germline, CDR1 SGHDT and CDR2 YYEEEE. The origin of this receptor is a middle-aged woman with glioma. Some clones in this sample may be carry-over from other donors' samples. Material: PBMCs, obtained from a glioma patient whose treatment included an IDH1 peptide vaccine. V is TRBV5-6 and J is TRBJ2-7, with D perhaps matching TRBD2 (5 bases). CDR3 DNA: TGTGCCAGCAGCTTCGGGGTGACTTACGAGCAGTACTTC. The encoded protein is CASSFGVTYEQYF.